The rows below give T cell receptor beta chains drawn from one sample of a study of radiation and T cells in renal cell carcinoma. Clones were read by immunoSEQ multiplex PCR, and TCRdb kept only the in-frame ones, dropping some. The data contain roughly 86,000 clones, around 81% of them singletons. The sample in question was blood, obtained from a patient whose treatment included radiotherapy and nephrectomy. The receptors derive from a man aged 50 to 60 with renal cell carcinoma. CDR3s include the opening cysteine and the closing phenylalanine or tryptophan. Fields, in order: D gene, J gene, V gene, clone size, CDR3 protein, CDR3 DNA. D genes are given only for firm matches. Clone size is shown for a subset of rows, as once, few, many or a class of expanded clone.

d_call: NA
j_call: TRBJ1-2
v_call: TRBV2
clone_size: NA
cdr3_aa: CASNHRNNYGYTF
cdr3_nt: TGTGCCAGCAATCACAGGAACAACTATGGCTACACCTTC

d_call: NA
j_call: TRBJ2-6
v_call: TRBV5-1
clone_size: NA
cdr3_aa: CASSPSQGAGANVLTF
cdr3_nt: TGCGCCAGCAGCCCATCTCAGGGTGCTGGGGCCAACGTCCTGACTTTC

d_call: NA
j_call: TRBJ2-1
v_call: TRBV4-2
clone_size: once
cdr3_aa: CASSQEAWDEQFF
cdr3_nt: TGTGCCAGCAGCCAAGAGGCCTGGGATGAGCAGTTCTTC

d_call: NA
j_call: TRBJ2-3
v_call: TRBV7-9
clone_size: few
cdr3_aa: CASSSARTDTQYF
cdr3_nt: TGTGCCAGCAGCTCGGCTCGCACAGATACGCAGTATTTT

d_call: NA
j_call: TRBJ1-5
v_call: TRBV7-9
clone_size: NA
cdr3_aa: CASSLTGAKGRGNQPQHF
cdr3_nt: TGTGCCAGCAGCCTGACCGGGGCCAAAGGTCGGGGCAATCAGCCCCAGCATTTT

d_call: TRBD1
j_call: TRBJ2-7
v_call: TRBV5-4
clone_size: NA
cdr3_aa: CASSPMGQVFDEQYF
cdr3_nt: TGTGCCAGCAGCCCCATGGGACAGGTATTCGACGAGCAGTACTTC

d_call: NA
j_call: TRBJ1-3
v_call: TRBV5-1
clone_size: NA
cdr3_aa: CASSLQEGTGNTIYF
cdr3_nt: TGCGCCAGCAGCTTGCAGGAGGGTACTGGAAACACCATATATTTT

d_call: NA
j_call: TRBJ1-1
v_call: TRBV7-9
clone_size: few
cdr3_aa: CASSFGGGNTEAFF
cdr3_nt: TGTGCCAGCAGCTTCGGGGGTGGGAACACTGAAGCTTTCTTT

d_call: NA
j_call: TRBJ1-3
v_call: TRBV4-1
clone_size: NA
cdr3_aa: CASSTGSTIYF
cdr3_nt: TGCGCCAGCAGCACGGGCTCCACCATATATTTT

d_call: TRBD1
j_call: TRBJ1-3
v_call: TRBV6-4
clone_size: NA
cdr3_aa: CASIPPGQGIGNTIYF
cdr3_nt: TGTGCCAGCATCCCCCCGGGACAGGGGATCGGAAACACCATATATTTT

d_call: TRBD1
j_call: TRBJ2-7
v_call: TRBV27
clone_size: NA
cdr3_aa: CASSSTTGGSSYEQYF
cdr3_nt: TGTGCCAGCAGTTCCACCACAGGGGGCAGCTCCTACGAGCAGTACTTC

d_call: NA
j_call: TRBJ1-1
v_call: TRBV28
clone_size: NA
cdr3_aa: CASSNTIQGEAFF
cdr3_nt: TGTGCCAGCAGTAATACGATACAGGGAGAAGCTTTCTTT

d_call: NA
j_call: TRBJ2-3
v_call: TRBV21-1
clone_size: NA
cdr3_aa: CATRRRQGPQLRADTQYF
cdr3_nt: TGTGCCACCCGTCGTCGACAGGGGCCCCAGCTCCGCGCAGATACGCAGTATTTT

d_call: NA
j_call: TRBJ2-2
v_call: TRBV6-5
clone_size: NA
cdr3_aa: CASRLSGTGELFF
cdr3_nt: TGTGCCAGCAGGCTGAGCGGCACCGGGGAGCTGTTTTTT

d_call: NA
j_call: TRBJ1-4
v_call: TRBV12-5
clone_size: NA
cdr3_aa: CASGTRRGEKLFF
cdr3_nt: TGTGCTAGTGGTACCAGACGGGGTGAAAAACTGTTTTTT

d_call: TRBD2
j_call: TRBJ2-3
v_call: TRBV10-2
clone_size: NA
cdr3_aa: CASSSGTSGSTDTQYF
cdr3_nt: TGCGCCAGCAGTTCCGGGACTAGCGGGAGCACAGATACGCAGTATTTT

d_call: NA
j_call: TRBJ2-1
v_call: TRBV9
clone_size: NA
cdr3_aa: CASSVAGREFPYNEQFF
cdr3_nt: TGTGCCAGCAGCGTAGCGGGCAGGGAATTTCCCTACAATGAGCAGTTCTTC

d_call: NA
j_call: TRBJ1-2
v_call: TRBV9
clone_size: NA
cdr3_aa: CASSQFLRDGYTF
cdr3_nt: TGTGCCAGCAGCCAATTCTTGAGAGATGGCTACACCTTC

d_call: NA
j_call: TRBJ2-5
v_call: TRBV5-1
clone_size: NA
cdr3_aa: CASSTDGQTETQYF
cdr3_nt: TGCGCCAGCAGCACGGACGGCCAGACGGAGACCCAGTACTTC

d_call: TRBD1
j_call: TRBJ1-1
v_call: TRBV10-3
clone_size: once
cdr3_aa: CAISESGGSAEAFF
cdr3_nt: TGTGCCATCAGTGAGTCAGGGGGCTCGGCTGAAGCTTTCTTT

d_call: NA
j_call: TRBJ2-7
v_call: TRBV29-1
clone_size: NA
cdr3_aa: CSVGVVGDRLYEQYF
cdr3_nt: TGCAGCGTTGGAGTCGTCGGTGACAGGCTCTACGAGCAGTACTTC

d_call: NA
j_call: TRBJ2-1
v_call: TRBV19
clone_size: NA
cdr3_aa: CASSNPGLEIDEQFF
cdr3_nt: TGTGCCAGTAGTAATCCGGGACTGGAGATCGATGAGCAGTTCTTC

d_call: NA
j_call: TRBJ2-1
v_call: TRBV5-6
clone_size: NA
cdr3_aa: CASSMLRGYNEQFF
cdr3_nt: TGTGCCAGCAGCATGCTCAGAGGGTACAATGAGCAGTTCTTC

d_call: TRBD1
j_call: TRBJ1-2
v_call: TRBV4-3
clone_size: NA
cdr3_aa: CASSDRQGADGYTF
cdr3_nt: TGCGCCAGCAGCGACCGACAGGGGGCGGATGGCTACACCTTC

d_call: TRBD1
j_call: TRBJ2-7
v_call: TRBV29-1
clone_size: NA
cdr3_aa: CSVVENGDSTWKQYF
cdr3_nt: TGCAGCGTTGTAGAGAATGGGGACAGTACGTGGAAGCAGTACTTC

d_call: NA
j_call: TRBJ2-7
v_call: TRBV5-1
clone_size: NA
cdr3_aa: CASSSGTGYEQYF
cdr3_nt: TGCGCCAGCAGCTCGGGAACAGGGTACGAGCAGTACTTC

d_call: NA
j_call: TRBJ2-1
v_call: TRBV2
clone_size: NA
cdr3_aa: CASRRLEQFF
cdr3_nt: TGTGCCAGCCGACGCCTAGAGCAGTTCTTC

d_call: TRBD1
j_call: TRBJ1-4
v_call: TRBV29-1
clone_size: many
cdr3_aa: CSVTGGNEKLFF
cdr3_nt: TGCAGCGTGACAGGGGGAAATGAAAAACTGTTTTTT